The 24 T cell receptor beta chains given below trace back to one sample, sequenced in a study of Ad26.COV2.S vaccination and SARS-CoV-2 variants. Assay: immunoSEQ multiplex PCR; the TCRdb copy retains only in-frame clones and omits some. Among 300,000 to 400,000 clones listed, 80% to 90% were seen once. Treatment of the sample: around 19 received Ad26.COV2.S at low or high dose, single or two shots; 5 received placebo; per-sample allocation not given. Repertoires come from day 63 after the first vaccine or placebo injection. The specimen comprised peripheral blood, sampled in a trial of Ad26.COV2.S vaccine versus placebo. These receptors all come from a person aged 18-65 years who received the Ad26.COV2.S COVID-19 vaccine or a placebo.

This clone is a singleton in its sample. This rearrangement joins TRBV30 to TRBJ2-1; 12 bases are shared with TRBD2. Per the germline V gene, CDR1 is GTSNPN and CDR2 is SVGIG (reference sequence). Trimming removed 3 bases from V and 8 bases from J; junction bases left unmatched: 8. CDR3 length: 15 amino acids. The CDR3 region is CAWRAGLAGPDEQFF. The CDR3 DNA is TGTGCCTGGAGGGCAGGACTAGCGGGGCCCGATGAGCAGTTCTTC. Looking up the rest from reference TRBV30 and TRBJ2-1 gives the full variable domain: SQTIHQWPATLVQPVGSPLSLECTVEGTSNPNLYWYRQAAGRGLQLLFYSVGIGQISSEVPQNLSASRPQDRQFILSSKKLLLSDSGFYLCAWRAGLAGPDEQFFGPGTRLTVL.

The CDR3 protein is CASSVDRSNSGNTIYF. For the CDR3, the DNA is TGTGCCAGCAGCGTAGATAGGAGTAACTCTGGAAACACCATATATTTT. This rearrangement joins TRBV9 to TRBJ1-3, with no clear D. Germline CDR1 is SGDLS and CDR2 is YYNGEE. V was cut by 0 bases and J by 0 bases, with 10 bases left in between. This CDR3 spans 16 amino acids.

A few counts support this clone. The CDR3 DNA is TGTGCCAGTAGTCTACAGGGAAACTCCTACGAGCAGTACTTC. It translates to CASSLQGNSYEQYF. The chain couples TRBV19 to TRBJ2-7; D possibly corresponds to TRBD1 (6 bases). CDR3 length: 14 residues. Germline CDR1 is LNHDA and CDR2 is SQIVND (reference sequence). The V gene lost 5 bases and the J gene lost 0 bases, with 11 bases spanning the gap. The full variable domain, with the rest looked up from reference TRBV19 and TRBJ2-7, is DGGITQSPKYLFRKEGQNVTLSCEQNLNHDAMYWYRQDPGQGLRLIYYSQIVNDFQKGDIAEGYSVSREKKESFPLTVTSAQKNPTAFYLCASSLQGNSYEQYFGPGTRLTVT.

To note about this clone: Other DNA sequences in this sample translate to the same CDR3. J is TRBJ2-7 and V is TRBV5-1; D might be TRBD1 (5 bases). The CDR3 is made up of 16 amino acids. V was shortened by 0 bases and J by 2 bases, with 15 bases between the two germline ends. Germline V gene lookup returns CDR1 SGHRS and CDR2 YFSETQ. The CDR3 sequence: CASSLDAQGPTYEQYF. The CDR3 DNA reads TGCGCCAGCAGCTTGGACGCTCAGGGCCCAACCTACGAGCAGTACTTC.

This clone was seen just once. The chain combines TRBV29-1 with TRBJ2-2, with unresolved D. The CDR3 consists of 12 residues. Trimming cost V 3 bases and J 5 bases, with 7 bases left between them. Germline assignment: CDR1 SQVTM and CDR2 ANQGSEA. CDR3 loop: CSVEPSTGELFF. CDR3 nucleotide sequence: TGCAGCGTTGAGCCTTCTACCGGGGAGCTGTTTTTT.

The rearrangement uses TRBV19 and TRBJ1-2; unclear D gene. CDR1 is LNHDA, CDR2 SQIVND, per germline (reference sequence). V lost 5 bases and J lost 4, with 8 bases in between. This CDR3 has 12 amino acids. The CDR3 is CASSSDGYGYTF. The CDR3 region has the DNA TGTGCCAGTAGTTCGGACGGCTATGGCTACACCTTC.

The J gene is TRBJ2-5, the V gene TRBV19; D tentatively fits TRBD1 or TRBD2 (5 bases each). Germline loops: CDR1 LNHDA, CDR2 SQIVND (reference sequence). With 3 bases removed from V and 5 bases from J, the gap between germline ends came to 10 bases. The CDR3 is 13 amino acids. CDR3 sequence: CASSIGGWETQYF. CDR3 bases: TGTGCCAGTAGTATTGGGGGATGGGAGACCCAGTACTTC.

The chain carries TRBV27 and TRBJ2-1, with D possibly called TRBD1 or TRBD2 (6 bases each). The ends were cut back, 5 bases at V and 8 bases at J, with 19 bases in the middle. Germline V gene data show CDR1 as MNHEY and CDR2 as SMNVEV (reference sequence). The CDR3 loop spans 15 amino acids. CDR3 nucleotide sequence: TGTGCCAGCAGTCTACTACACCCGGGGGCGGATGAGCAGTTCTTC. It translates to CASSLLHPGADEQFF.

The CDR3 region is CASSEGVGSGGELFF. DNA of the CDR3: TGTGCCAGCAGTGAAGGTGTAGGGTCCGGCGGGGAGCTGTTTTTT. The chain combines TRBV2 with TRBJ2-2, with unresolved D. The CDR3 is 15 residues long. Trimming removed 1 base from V and 7 bases from J, with 13 bases in between. CDR1 SNHLY and CDR2 FYNNEI come from the germline V gene.

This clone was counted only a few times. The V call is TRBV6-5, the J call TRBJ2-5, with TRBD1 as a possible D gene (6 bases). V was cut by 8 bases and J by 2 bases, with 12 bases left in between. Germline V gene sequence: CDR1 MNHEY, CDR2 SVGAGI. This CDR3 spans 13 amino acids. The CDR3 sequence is CASGGTVQETQYF. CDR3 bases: TGTGCCAGCGGGGGCACGGTACAAGAGACCCAGTACTTC.

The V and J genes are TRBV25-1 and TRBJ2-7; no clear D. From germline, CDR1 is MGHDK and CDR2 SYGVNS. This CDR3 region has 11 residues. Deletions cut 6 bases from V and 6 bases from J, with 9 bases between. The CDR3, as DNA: TGTGCCAGCAGGGACCCACGCGAGCAGTACTTC. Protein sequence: CASRDPREQYF.

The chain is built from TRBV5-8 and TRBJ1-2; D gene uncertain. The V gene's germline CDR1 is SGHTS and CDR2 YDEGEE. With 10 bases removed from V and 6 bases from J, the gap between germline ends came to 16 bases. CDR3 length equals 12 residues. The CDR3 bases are TGTGCCCCCGTTGGAAGGCCGGATGGCTACACCTTC. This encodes CAPVGRPDGYTF. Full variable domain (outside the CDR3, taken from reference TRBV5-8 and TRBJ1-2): EAGVTQSPTHLIKTRGQQATLRCSPISGHTSVYWYQQALGLGLQFLLWYDEGEERNRGNFPPRFSGRQFPNYSSELNVNALELEDSALYLCAPVGRPDGYTFGSGTRLTVV.

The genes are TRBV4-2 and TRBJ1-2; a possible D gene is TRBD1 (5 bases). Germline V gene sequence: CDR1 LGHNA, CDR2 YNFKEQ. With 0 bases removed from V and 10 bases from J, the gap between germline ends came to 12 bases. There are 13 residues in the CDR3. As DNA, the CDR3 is TGTGCCAGCAGCCAAGATCTAGGGGCTGTCTACACCTTC. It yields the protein CASSQDLGAVYTF.

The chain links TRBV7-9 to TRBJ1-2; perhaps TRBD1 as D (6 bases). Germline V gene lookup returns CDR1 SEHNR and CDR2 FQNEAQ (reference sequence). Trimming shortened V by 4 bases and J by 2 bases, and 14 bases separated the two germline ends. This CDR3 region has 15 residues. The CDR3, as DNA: TGTGCCAGCAGCTCAACAGGGAGGGGGAACTATGGCTACACCTTC. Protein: CASSSTGRGNYGYTF.

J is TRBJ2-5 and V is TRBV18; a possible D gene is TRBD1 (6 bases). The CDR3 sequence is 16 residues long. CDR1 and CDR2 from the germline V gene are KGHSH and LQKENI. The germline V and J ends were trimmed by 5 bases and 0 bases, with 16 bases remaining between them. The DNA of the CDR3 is TGTGCCAGCTCAAAATCAACCCCAGGGGACCAAGAGACCCAGTACTTC. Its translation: CASSKSTPGDQETQYF.

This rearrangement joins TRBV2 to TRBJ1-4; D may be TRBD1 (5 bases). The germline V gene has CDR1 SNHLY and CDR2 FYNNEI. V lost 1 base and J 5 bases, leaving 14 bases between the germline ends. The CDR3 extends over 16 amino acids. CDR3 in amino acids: CASSEDIGYRNEKLFF. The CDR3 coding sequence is TGTGCCAGCAGTGAAGATATAGGGTACAGGAATGAAAAACTGTTTTTT.

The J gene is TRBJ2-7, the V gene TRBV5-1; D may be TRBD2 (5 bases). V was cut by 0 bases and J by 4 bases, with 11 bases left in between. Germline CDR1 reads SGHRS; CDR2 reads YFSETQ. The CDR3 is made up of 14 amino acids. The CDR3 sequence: CASSLDPSGYEQYF. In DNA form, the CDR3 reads TGCGCCAGCAGCTTGGATCCCTCGGGGTACGAGCAGTACTTC.

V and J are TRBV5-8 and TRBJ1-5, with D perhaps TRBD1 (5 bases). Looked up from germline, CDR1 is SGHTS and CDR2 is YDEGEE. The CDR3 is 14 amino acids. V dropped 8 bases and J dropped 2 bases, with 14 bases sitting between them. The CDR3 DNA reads TGTGCCAGACCAGGGAGGGTCTGCAATCAGCCCCAGCATTTT. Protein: CARPGRVCNQPQHF.

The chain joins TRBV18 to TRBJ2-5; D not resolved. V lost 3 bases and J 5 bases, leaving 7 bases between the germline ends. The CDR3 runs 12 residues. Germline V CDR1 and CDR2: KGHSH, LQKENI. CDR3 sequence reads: CASSPKRETQYF. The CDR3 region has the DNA TGTGCCAGCTCACCGAAACGGGAGACCCAGTACTTC.

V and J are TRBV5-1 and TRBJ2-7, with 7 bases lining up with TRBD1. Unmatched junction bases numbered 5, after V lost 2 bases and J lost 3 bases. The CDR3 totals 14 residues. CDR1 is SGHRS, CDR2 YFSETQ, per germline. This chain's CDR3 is CASSFGTDLYEQYF. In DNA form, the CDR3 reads TGCGCCAGCAGCTTCGGGACAGACCTCTACGAGCAGTACTTC.

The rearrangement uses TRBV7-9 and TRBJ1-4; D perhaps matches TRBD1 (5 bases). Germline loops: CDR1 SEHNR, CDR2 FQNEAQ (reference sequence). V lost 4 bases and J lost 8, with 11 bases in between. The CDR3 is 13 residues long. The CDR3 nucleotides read TGTGCCAGCAGCTATGGGGGTTTCGAAAAACTGTTTTTT. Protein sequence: CASSYGGFEKLFF.

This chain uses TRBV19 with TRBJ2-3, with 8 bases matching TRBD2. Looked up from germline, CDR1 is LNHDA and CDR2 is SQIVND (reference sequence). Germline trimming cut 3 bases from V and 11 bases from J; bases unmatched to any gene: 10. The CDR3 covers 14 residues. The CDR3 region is CASSIGRGGRRQYF. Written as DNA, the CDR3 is TGTGCCAGTAGTATCGGACGGGGGGGCCGTAGGCAGTATTTT.

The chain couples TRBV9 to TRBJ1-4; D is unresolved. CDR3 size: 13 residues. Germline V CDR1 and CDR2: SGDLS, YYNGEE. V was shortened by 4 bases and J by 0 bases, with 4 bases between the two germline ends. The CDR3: CASSSATNEKLFF. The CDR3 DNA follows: TGTGCCAGCAGCTCGGCAACTAATGAAAAACTGTTTTTT.

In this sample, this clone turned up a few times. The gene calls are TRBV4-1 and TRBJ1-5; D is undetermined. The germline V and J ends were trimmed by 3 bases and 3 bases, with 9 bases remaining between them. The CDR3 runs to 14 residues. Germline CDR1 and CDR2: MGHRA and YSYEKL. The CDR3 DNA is TGCGCCAGCAGCCACTCAGATTACAATCAGCCCCAGCATTTT. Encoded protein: CASSHSDYNQPQHF.